Following are 14 T cell receptor beta chains from one sample sequenced in a study of patients and donors after allogeneic stem cell transplantation. TCRdb analysed the RT-PCR reads with MiXCR anew, one entry per CDR3 protein. The sample shows roughly 180,000 distinct CDR3 sequences, 41% of them seen only once. The material sequenced was blood, either unsorted or a sorted T cell fraction (not recorded which). The source of these receptors is a human donor who was either an allogeneic HSCT recipient or a stem cell or donor lymphocyte infusion donor (not recorded which). It is not recorded whose cells these are; they may come from a transplant donor.

In its sample, this clonotype was seen a few times. The V gene is TRBV28, the J gene TRBJ1-5; D is ambiguous. The CDR3 contains 14 residues. Germline-derived CDR1 and CDR2 are MDHEN and SYDVKM. Trimming took 7 bases from V and 1 from J, leaving 11 bases between them. The CDR3 loop reads CASTGRRSNQPQHF. The CDR3 nucleotides are TGTGCCAGCACGGGAAGACGGAGCAATCAGCCCCAGCATTTT.

The gene calls are TRBV28 and TRBJ1-5; D not resolved. Between the trimmed V and J ends, which lost 5 bases and 9 bases, there was a span of 8 bases. Germline lookup yields CDR1 MDHEN and CDR2 SYDVKM. CDR3 length: 11 amino acids. The CDR3 DNA reads TGTGCCAGCAGTCCCCCCGGGCCCCAGCATTTT. This sequence encodes CASSPPGPQHF.

V gene TRBV27 combines with J gene TRBJ2-2, with 8 positions matching TRBD1. Germline CDR1 and CDR2: MNHEY and SMNVEV (reference sequence). CDR3 length: 15 residues. Trimming took 4 bases from V and 4 from J; bases not matched to a gene: 5. CDR3 DNA: TGTGCCAGCAGTTACAGGGGGAGAGGCACCGGGGAGCTGTTTTTT. Translation gives CASSYRGRGTGELFF.

This clonotype appeared a single time. The chain carries TRBV18 and TRBJ2-7, with 10 bases that match TRBD2. CDR1 and CDR2 (germline): KGHSH, LQKENI. V was clipped by 3 bases and J by 6 bases; unmatched bases: 11. The CDR3 is 16 residues long. CDR3 region: CASSPPLSGRIPEQYF. The CDR3 nucleotides are TGTGCCAGCTCACCCCCCCTTAGCGGGAGGATCCCCGAGCAGTACTTC.

This clonotype was seen more than once but under ten times. The genes are TRBV9 and TRBJ1-1; 7 bases agree with TRBD1. The V gene end was trimmed by 0 bases and the J gene end by 4 bases; junction bases not matched to a gene: 0. This CDR3 contains 13 residues. Germline CDR1 SGDLS, CDR2 YYNGEE. The CDR3 reads CASSVEGATEAFF. The CDR3, as DNA: TGTGCCAGCAGCGTAGAGGGGGCCACTGAAGCTTTCTTT.

In its sample, this clonotype was seen a few times. The V gene is TRBV24-1, the J gene TRBJ2-1, with a possible D match to TRBD2 (5 bases). Germline values: CDR1 KGHDR, CDR2 SFDVKD. V was cut by 2 bases and J by 8 bases, with 15 bases left in between. The CDR3 has 15 residues. CDR3 nucleotide sequence: TGTGCCACCAGTGATTCAAGGCGGGCCGGAGATGAGCAGTTCTTC. It translates to CATSDSRRAGDEQFF.

About this clonotype itself: One end of the junction fails to match germline, which may point to a read error. The chain joins TRBV6-2 or TRBV6-3 to TRBJ2-7; a possible D gene is TRBD2 (5 bases). The CDR3 covers 12 residues. Germline V gene lookup returns CDR1 MNHEY and CDR2 SVGEGT. The CDR3 reads CTSSFSVYEQYF. CDR3 nucleotides: TGTACCAGCAGCTTTAGCGTCTACGAGCAGTACTTC.

The chain carries TRBV12-3 or TRBV12-4 and TRBJ1-5; 7 bases map to TRBD1. The CDR3 is 15 residues long. With 8 bases clipped from V and 0 bases from J, the junction kept 7 bases outside the gene matches. The CDR3 nucleotides are TGTGCCAGCTCGGGGACAGCTATTAGCAATCAGCCCCAGCATTTT. Amino acids: CASSGTAISNQPQHF.

The table lists this clonotype with many counts. V usage is TRBV12-3 or TRBV12-4 and J usage is TRBJ1-5, with D maybe TRBD1 (5 bases). Trimming left V 1 base short and J 1 base short, with 8 bases between. The CDR3 covers 15 residues. CDR3 bases: TGTGCCAGCAGTTTAGTAGAGGGGAGCAATCAGCCCCAGCATTTT. Protein sequence: CASSLVEGSNQPQHF.

This clonotype was found a few times. The chain combines TRBV12-3 or TRBV12-4 with TRBJ1-4, with TRBD1 matching over 7 bases. J was trimmed by 8 bases and V by 4 bases; bases with no gene match: 4. CDR3 length: 13 amino acids. The CDR3 DNA reads as TGTGCCAGCAGTTCAGGGGGATGGGAAAAACTGTTTTTT. Protein: CASSSGGWEKLFF.

The chain joins TRBV6-5 to TRBJ2-1, with 13 positions matching TRBD2. V shed 5 bases and J 3 bases; nucleotides not matched to a gene: 10. The CDR3 has 18 residues. Per germline, CDR1 MNHEY and CDR2 SVGAGI. The CDR3 DNA reads as TGTGCCAGCAGTCCCCGCCAGGGACTAGCGGGATACTACAATGAGCAGTTCTTC. It is translated as CASSPRQGLAGYYNEQFF.

V gene TRBV24-1 combines with J gene TRBJ2-7; D is possibly TRBD2 (6 bases). The CDR3 loop spans 11 amino acids. With 7 bases removed from V and 6 bases from J, the gap between germline ends came to 9 bases. From germline, CDR1 is KGHDR and CDR2 SFDVKD. CDR3 loop: CATSQGGEQYF. In DNA form, the CDR3 reads TGTGCCACCAGCCAGGGAGGCGAGCAGTACTTC.

This clonotype was picked up a small number of times. V and J are TRBV29-1 and TRBJ1-1; the D gene is possibly TRBD1 (5 bases). CDR3 length equals 12 residues. From germline, CDR1 is SQVTM and CDR2 ANQGSEA. V was shortened by 7 bases and J by 0 bases, with 9 bases between the two germline ends. The CDR3 DNA sequence: TGCAGCGCTGGGGGGATGAACACTGAAGCTTTCTTT. Protein product: CSAGGMNTEAFF.

This clonotype was detected only a few times. J is TRBJ1-1 and V is TRBV21-1; the D call in the table, TRBD1, was not verified against the DNA. TRBV21-1 is a recognized pseudogene. The CDR3 is 16 amino acids. The CDR3 DNA reads TGTGCCAGCAGCAAAGCGGGAGGGGGGGCGAACACTGAAGCTTTCTTT. It specifies CASSKAGGGANTEAFF.